The 26 T cell receptor beta chains below were found in one sample sequenced in a study of cytomegalovirus exposure and HLA in healthy donors. 13 Jbeta primers and 60 Vbeta primers were used for the PCR. Assay: immunoSEQ multiplex PCR; the TCRdb copy retains only in-frame clones and omits some. In the table there are approximately 110,000 clones, about 70% of which are singletons. Sequenced sample: PBMCs. The source is a man between 25 and 39 years old in good health and CMV-seronegative.

The V gene is TRBV9, the J gene TRBJ1-1; no definite D call. Trimming removed 3 bases at V and 0 bases at J, with 6 bases between. The CDR3 consists of 13 residues. Germline assignment: CDR1 SGDLS and CDR2 YYNGEE. CDR3 residues: CASSAEMNTEAFF. The DNA for the CDR3 is TGTGCCAGCAGCGCAGAAATGAACACTGAAGCTTTCTTT.

The J gene is TRBJ1-3, the V gene TRBV9; D unresolved. V lost 0 bases to trimming and J lost 1 base, with 20 bases between them. The CDR3 consists of 19 residues. The V gene's germline CDR1 is SGDLS and CDR2 YYNGEE. In DNA, the CDR3 is TGTGCCAGCAGCGTAGATAGCGGCCCGATATCAATTTCTGGAAACACCATATATTTT. Protein product: CASSVDSGPISISGNTIYF. The complete variable domain, with remaining parts taken from reference TRBV9 and TRBJ1-3, reads DSGVTQTPKHLITATGQRVTLRCSPRSGDLSVYWYQQSLDQGLQFLIQYYNGEERAKGNILERFSAQQFPDLHSELNLSSLELGDSALYFCASSVDSGPISISGNTIYFGEGSWLTVV.

V is TRBV11-3 and J is TRBJ1-1, with D unresolved. CDR3 length equals 11 residues. Germline loops: CDR1 SGHNT, CDR2 YENEEA. V dropped 3 bases and J dropped 6 bases, with 5 bases sitting between them. The CDR3 DNA reads as TGTGCCAGCAGCTTTCGGTCTGAAGCTTTCTTT. Its translation: CASSFRSEAFF.

The chain carries TRBV18 and TRBJ1-5; D remains ambiguous. V gave up 2 bases and J gave up 0 bases, with 11 bases separating them. Per germline, CDR1 KGHSH and CDR2 LQKENI. The CDR3 covers 16 residues. The CDR3 region has the DNA TGTGCCAGCTCACCAAGTACGGGGTATAGCAATCAGCCCCAGCATTTT. This encodes CASSPSTGYSNQPQHF.

The chain joins TRBV5-8 to TRBJ2-7, with D possibly matching TRBD2 (5 bases). Germline CDR1 is SGHTS and CDR2 is YDEGEE. Trimming stripped 9 bases from V and 5 bases from J, with 18 bases between. The CDR3 spans 13 residues. The CDR3 protein is CAIKLGRVNEQYF. The CDR3 nucleotides are TGTGCCATCAAACTTGGGCGGGTTAACGAGCAGTACTTC. Full variable domain (rest looked up from reference TRBV5-8 and TRBJ2-7): EAGVTQSPTHLIKTRGQQATLRCSPISGHTSVYWYQQALGLGLQFLLWYDEGEERNRGNFPPRFSGRQFPNYSSELNVNALELEDSALYLCAIKLGRVNEQYFGPGTRLTVT.

V is TRBV7-9 and J is TRBJ1-6, with 9 bases aligning to TRBD1. Losses at the gene ends were 6 bases for V and 7 bases for J; bases not matched to a gene: 7. The germline V gene has CDR1 SEHNR and CDR2 FQNEAQ (reference sequence). CDR3 length: 15 amino acids. The CDR3 sequence is CASSQGQGDNSPLHF. The CDR3 nucleotides are TGTGCCAGCAGTCAGGGACAGGGTGACAATTCACCCCTCCACTTT.

This chain uses TRBV2 with TRBJ1-2; D is ambiguous. CDR1 and CDR2 from the germline V gene are SNHLY and FYNNEI. Deletions cut 4 bases from V and 7 bases from J, with 19 bases between. This CDR3 region has 15 residues. CDR3 in DNA: TGTGCCAGCAGTGTTGTCCGGGAATCAGTAAGTGGCTACACCTTC. Its translation: CASSVVRESVSGYTF.

This chain joins TRBV27 and TRBJ2-1, with a weak D call TRBD1 (5 bases). V was trimmed by 0 bases and J by 6 bases, leaving 15 bases between them. Looked up from germline, CDR1 is MNHEY and CDR2 is SMNVEV (reference sequence). The CDR3 spans 16 residues. For the CDR3, the DNA is TGTGCCAGCAGTTTATCGGGAAGGGGTCCGGGCAATGAGCAGTTCTTC. Its translation is CASSLSGRGPGNEQFF.

This sequence joins TRBV19 and TRBJ2-3; 8 nucleotides match TRBD2. Trimming took 4 bases from V and 7 from J; bases not matched to a gene: 7. The germline V gene has CDR1 LNHDA and CDR2 SQIVND (reference sequence). CDR3 length equals 14 residues. CDR3 bases: TGTGCCAGTAGTAGTAGCGGGATTCGGAATACGCAGTATTTT. Residues: CASSSSGIRNTQYF.

The genes are TRBV28 and TRBJ2-7; no definite D call. Trimming took 4 bases from V and 7 from J, leaving 14 bases between them. CDR1 is MDHEN and CDR2 is SYDVKM in the germline V gene. The CDR3 runs to 13 residues. CDR3 nucleotide sequence: TGTGCCAGCAGTTATCTGGGCTCGCGAGAGCAGTACTTC. Translated: CASSYLGSREQYF.

V and J are TRBV7-9 and TRBJ2-1; 9 bases are shared with TRBD1. This CDR3 region has 15 residues. Germline CDR1 reads SEHNR; CDR2 reads FQNEAQ (reference sequence). The J segment lost 7 bases and the V segment lost 2 bases, leaving 6 bases of the junction unmatched. The chain's CDR3 is CASSLRQGGWNEQFF. CDR3 DNA: TGTGCCAGCAGCTTACGACAGGGGGGCTGGAATGAGCAGTTCTTC. Full variable domain (missing parts from reference TRBV7-9 and TRBJ2-1): DTGVSQNPRHKITKRGQNVTFRCDPISEHNRLYWYRQTLGQGPEFLTYFQNEAQLEKSRLLSDRFSAERPKGSFSTLEIQRTEQGDSAMYLCASSLRQGGWNEQFFGPGTRLTVL.

V usage is TRBV28 and J usage is TRBJ2-4, with D unresolved. Trimming stripped 4 bases from V and 1 base from J, with 5 bases between. This CDR3 has 13 amino acids. Germline values: CDR1 MDHEN, CDR2 SYDVKM. CDR3 sequence reads: CASSSRAKNIQYF. The DNA for the CDR3 is TGTGCCAGCAGTTCTAGGGCCAAAAACATTCAGTACTTC. The whole variable domain, filled in from reference TRBV28 and TRBJ2-4, reads DVKVTQSSRYLVKRTGEKVFLECVQDMDHENMFWYRQDPGLGLRLIYFSYDVKMKEKGDIPEGYSVSREKKERFSLILESASTNQTSMYLCASSSRAKNIQYFGAGTRLSVL.

The gene calls are TRBV2 and TRBJ1-4, with D possibly being TRBD1 (6 bases). The CDR3 runs to 14 residues. V was pared by 6 bases and J by 8 bases, with 16 bases between. Per the germline V gene, CDR1 is SNHLY and CDR2 is FYNNEI. The CDR3 DNA follows: TGTGCCAGCAGCGAGGGGGGGCTTCGGGAAAAACTGTTTTTT. Its protein product is CASSEGGLREKLFF.

This clone was counted once. The CDR3 here is CASRPFLGTSGNEQFF. In DNA, the CDR3 is TGTGCCAGTAGGCCTTTTCTTGGGACTAGCGGCAATGAGCAGTTCTTC. The chain carries TRBV19 and TRBJ2-1; TRBD2 agrees at 11 bases. Losses at the gene ends were 6 bases for V and 6 bases for J; bases not matched to a gene: 10. Germline values: CDR1 LNHDA, CDR2 SQIVND (reference sequence). This CDR3 has 16 amino acids.

This clone appeared a few times. V usage is TRBV5-1 and J usage is TRBJ1-3; 7 bases are shared with TRBD1. This CDR3 spans 14 amino acids. The trim removed 4 bases at V and 4 bases at J, leaving 5 bases unmatched. Germline CDR1 and CDR2: SGHRS and YFSETQ. CDR3 sequence (DNA): TGCGCCAGCAGCGAGGGGGCCTTCGGAAACACCATATATTTT. Amino acids: CASSEGAFGNTIYF. Combining the CDR3 with reference TRBV5-1 and TRBJ1-3 gives the whole variable domain KAGVTQTPRYLIKTRGQQVTLSCSPISGHRSVSWYQQTPGQGLQFLFEYFSETQRNKGNFPGRFSGRQFSNSRSEMNVSTLELGDSALYLCASSEGAFGNTIYFGEGSWLTVV.

The chain joins TRBV10-3 to TRBJ1-1; D might be TRBD1 (6 bases). CDR3 length equals 13 residues. CDR1 ENHRY and CDR2 SYGVKD come from the germline V gene. Trimming pared 6 bases from V and 3 bases from J, leaving 11 bases between. CDR3 sequence (DNA): TGTGCCATCAGCCGAACAGGGTACACTGAAGCTTTCTTT. Translation gives CAISRTGYTEAFF.

The chain uses TRBV7-2 and TRBJ1-1, with 7 bases aligning to TRBD1. This CDR3 contains 16 residues. V dropped 3 bases and J dropped 3; count of bases not matched to a gene: 10. Germline V gene data show CDR1 as SGHTA and CDR2 as FQGNSA. This chain's CDR3 is CASSLEGRDSDTEAFF. In DNA form, the CDR3 reads TGTGCCAGCAGCTTGGAAGGCCGGGACAGCGACACTGAAGCTTTCTTT.

The chain uses TRBV5-1 and TRBJ1-1, with 9 bases identical to TRBD1. In germline, CDR1 is SGHRS, CDR2 YFSETQ. The J segment lost 1 base and the V segment lost 3 bases, leaving 1 base of the junction unmatched. This CDR3 has 14 residues. CDR3 region: CASSSGQGNTEAFF. The DNA for the CDR3 is TGCGCCAGCAGCTCGGGACAGGGGAACACTGAAGCTTTCTTT.

The chain is built from TRBV13 and TRBJ1-5; D is possibly TRBD1 (5 bases). Trimming took off 5 bases at V and 0 bases at J, with 11 bases between the two ends. The CDR3 spans 15 residues. In germline, CDR1 is PRHDT, CDR2 FYEKMQ (reference sequence). The CDR3 DNA is TGTGCCAGCAGCCTAAGGGGCGATAGCAATCAGCCCCAGCATTTT. Translation gives CASSLRGDSNQPQHF.

The rearrangement joins TRBV7-3 to TRBJ2-1; D possibly corresponds to TRBD2 (7 bases). This CDR3 is built from 15 residues. The V gene's germline CDR1 is SGHTA and CDR2 FQGTGA. With 5 bases removed from V and 5 bases from J, the gap between germline ends came to 16 bases. The chain's CDR3 is CASSPEGRGHNEQFF. The CDR3 region has the DNA TGTGCCAGCAGCCCCGAAGGGCGGGGGCACAATGAGCAGTTCTTC.

As regards this clone: At the DNA level, this CDR3 is encoded by other sequences in the same sample as well. V gene TRBV5-4 combines with J gene TRBJ2-6, with D possibly matching TRBD2 (6 bases). Trimming took off 2 bases at V and 0 bases at J, with 12 bases between the two ends. CDR3 length equals 17 residues. Germline-derived CDR1 and CDR2 are SGHNT and YYREEE (reference sequence). DNA for the CDR3: TGTGCCAGCAGCTTCGGAGGGAGAAGCTCTGGGGCCAACGTCCTGACTTTC. It yields the protein CASSFGGRSSGANVLTF. Based on the CDR3 plus reference TRBV5-4 and TRBJ2-6, the full variable domain is ETGVTQSPTHLIKTRGQQVTLRCSSQSGHNTVSWYQQALGQGPQFIFQYYREEENGRGNFPPRFSGLQFPNYSSELNVNALELDDSALYLCASSFGGRSSGANVLTFGAGSRLTVL.

V and J are TRBV5-1 and TRBJ2-7; 9 nucleotides match TRBD1. Germline-derived CDR1 and CDR2 are SGHRS and YFSETQ. V lost 0 bases to trimming and J lost 3 bases; unmatched junction nucleotides: 1. This CDR3 comprises 14 residues. Here the CDR3 DNA reads TGCGCCAGCAGCTTGGGACAGGGGGTCTACGAGCAGTACTTC. Translation gives CASSLGQGVYEQYF.

The J gene is TRBJ1-1, the V gene TRBV4-1, with 8 bases aligning to TRBD1. V was clipped by 0 bases and J by 4 bases; unmatched bases: 7. CDR3 length: 16 residues. Germline values: CDR1 MGHRA, CDR2 YSYEKL. CDR3 coding DNA: TGCGCCAGCAGCCAAGAGGGAGGACAGGGTGGCACTGAAGCTTTCTTT. Its protein is CASSQEGGQGGTEAFF.

The CDR3 DNA reads TGCGCCAGCAGCCTATCCGGGACTGAGGGCTATGGCTACACCTTC. Protein product: CASSLSGTEGYGYTF. This sequence joins TRBV4-1 and TRBJ1-2; a weak D match, TRBD1 (5 bases). This CDR3 has 15 residues. Trimming took off 4 bases at V and 4 bases at J, with 16 bases between the two ends. Germline CDR1 is MGHRA and CDR2 is YSYEKL.

V gene TRBV18 combines with J gene TRBJ1-4; possible D gene TRBD1, 5 bases. Germline V lookup: CDR1 KGHSH, CDR2 LQKENI. The CDR3 totals 14 residues. The V and J ends lost 1 base and 4 bases respectively, with 7 bases between them. The CDR3 here is CASSPLDNNEKLFF. CDR3 DNA sequence: TGTGCCAGCTCACCACTGGACAATAATGAAAAACTGTTTTTT. Full variable domain (outside the CDR3, taken from reference TRBV18 and TRBJ1-4): NAGVMQNPRHLVRRRGQEARLRCSPMKGHSHVYWYRQLPEEGLKFMVYLQKENIIDESGMPKERFSAEFPKEGPSILRIQQVVRGDSAAYFCASSPLDNNEKLFFGSGTQLSVL.

This clone has only a few counts. The genes are TRBV29-1 and TRBJ2-1, with a weak D call TRBD1 (6 bases). This CDR3 region has 14 residues. The V end lost 6 bases, the J end lost 8 bases, and 20 bases lay between the germline ends. Germline values: CDR1 SQVTM, CDR2 ANQGSEA. DNA of the CDR3: TGCAGCGTAGACGGCAGGGGTGGACGGGATGAGCAGTTCTTC. This gives the protein CSVDGRGGRDEQFF.